A single sample gave rise to the 21 T cell receptor beta chains below, sequenced in a study of control samples from healthy donors and cancer patients. Assay: immunoSEQ multiplex PCR; the TCRdb copy retains only in-frame clones and omits some. The specimen's table records some 190,000 clones. Sequenced sample: blood. Every receptor here comes from a woman aged 25 to 39 in good health.

The gene calls are TRBV9 and TRBJ1-3; TRBD1 might be the D (5 bases). Germline CDR1 and CDR2: SGDLS and YYNGEE. V lost 2 bases and J lost 0, with 9 bases in between. The CDR3 has 15 amino acids. The CDR3 is CASSVGPSSGNTIYF. The CDR3 nucleotides are TGTGCCAGCAGCGTGGGGCCTAGCTCTGGAAACACCATATATTTT.

The CDR3 sequence: CASSLGRGGGYTF. DNA for the CDR3: TGTGCCAGCAGTTTAGGGCGGGGGGGTGGCTACACCTTC. V usage is TRBV27 and J usage is TRBJ1-2; D perhaps matches TRBD1 (5 bases). Trimming took off 2 bases at V and 7 bases at J, with 11 bases between the two ends. Germline V gene lookup returns CDR1 MNHEY and CDR2 SMNVEV (reference sequence). The CDR3 covers 13 residues.

The CDR3, as DNA: TGTGCCAGTAGTAGACGAACCGGGACAGGGGCCGAGGGGACTGAAGCTTTCTTT. Residues: CASSRRTGTGAEGTEAFF. The V call is TRBV19, the J call TRBJ1-1; 10 bases align to TRBD1. V dropped 4 bases and J dropped 5; count of bases not matched to a gene: 16. Looked up from germline, CDR1 is LNHDA and CDR2 is SQIVND (reference sequence). The CDR3 sequence is 18 residues long. The whole variable domain, filled in from reference TRBV19 and TRBJ1-1, reads DGGITQSPKYLFRKEGQNVTLSCEQNLNHDAMYWYRQDPGQGLRLIYYSQIVNDFQKGDIAEGYSVSREKKESFPLTVTSAQKNPTAFYLCASSRRTGTGAEGTEAFFGQGTRLTVV.

The gene calls are TRBV5-1 and TRBJ2-7; TRBD1 matches 7 bases. The CDR3 sequence is 16 residues long. Looked up from germline, CDR1 is SGHRS and CDR2 is YFSETQ. The V and J ends lost 0 bases and 2 bases, in that order; junction bases with no gene match: 8. As DNA, the CDR3 is TGCGCCAGCAGCTTGGCCGATAGGGGGCGCGCCTACGAGCAGTACTTC. Protein sequence: CASSLADRGRAYEQYF. Combining the CDR3 with reference TRBV5-1 and TRBJ2-7 gives the whole variable domain KAGVTQTPRYLIKTRGQQVTLSCSPISGHRSVSWYQQTPGQGLQFLFEYFSETQRNKGNFPGRFSGRQFSNSRSEMNVSTLELGDSALYLCASSLADRGRAYEQYFGPGTRLTVT.

The chain couples TRBV6-5 to TRBJ1-3; D is unclear. Germline V lookup: CDR1 MNHEY, CDR2 SVGAGI. The CDR3 runs 13 residues. V lost 5 bases to trimming and J lost 8 bases, with 13 bases between them. The CDR3 nucleotides are TGTGCCAGCAGTCCAGGAGGACGAGACACCATATATTTT. Protein: CASSPGGRDTIYF.

The chain links TRBV7-8 to TRBJ1-6; D unresolved. The CDR3 is 15 residues long. The germline V gene has CDR1 SGHVS and CDR2 FQNEAQ. Trimming cost V 3 bases and J 4 bases, with 10 bases left between them. CDR3 residues: CASSLDWQYNSPLHF. Here the CDR3 DNA reads TGTGCCAGCAGCTTGGATTGGCAGTATAATTCACCCCTCCACTTT.

J is TRBJ2-3 and V is TRBV6-6, with no clear D. Deletions cut 6 bases from V and 4 bases from J, with 8 bases between. CDR1 MNHNY and CDR2 SVGAGI come from the germline V gene (reference sequence). This CDR3 spans 12 amino acids. CDR3 nucleotides: TGTGCCAGCAGCCTTACATCAGATACGCAGTATTTT. Protein sequence: CASSLTSDTQYF.

The rearrangement uses TRBV19 and TRBJ1-5; TRBD1 aligns across 7 bases. Per germline, CDR1 LNHDA and CDR2 SQIVND (reference sequence). This CDR3 comprises 14 residues. With 6 bases clipped from V and 4 bases from J, the junction kept 6 bases outside the gene matches. The CDR3 DNA sequence: TGTGCCAGTAGACCTACAGGGGCAAATCAGCCCCAGCATTTT. It codes for CASRPTGANQPQHF.

The chain employs TRBV28 and TRBJ1-2; no clear D. Between the trimmed V and J ends, which lost 10 bases and 1 base, there was a span of 19 bases. Germline loops: CDR1 MDHEN, CDR2 SYDVKM. The CDR3 has 15 residues. DNA of the CDR3: TGTGCCATCCCCAGCGGAGGCCGAGGTAACTATGGCTACACCTTC. It yields the protein CAIPSGGRGNYGYTF.

Of note for this clone: Other DNA sequences in this sample translate to the same CDR3. This rearrangement joins TRBV2 to TRBJ2-7, with TRBD1 matching 9 bases. CDR3 length: 16 residues. CDR1 and CDR2 from the germline V gene are SNHLY and FYNNEI. V trimming: 6 bases; J trimming: 6 bases; junction bases outside the gene matches: 15. CDR3 loop: CASSPPDRGNLAEQYF. The DNA of the CDR3 is TGTGCCAGCAGCCCCCCTGACAGGGGGAACCTTGCCGAGCAGTACTTC.

The chain couples TRBV5-5 to TRBJ1-1, with D maybe TRBD1 (5 bases). Germline V gene sequence: CDR1 SGHKS, CDR2 YYEKEE (reference sequence). The V end was cut by 0 bases, the J end by 7 bases, with 7 bases between. This CDR3 comprises 12 residues. CDR3 in amino acids: CASSLAGIEAFF. The DNA for the CDR3 is TGTGCCAGCAGCTTGGCAGGGATTGAAGCTTTCTTT.

The chain uses TRBV5-6 and TRBJ2-3, with D maybe TRBD1 (6 bases). Germline-derived CDR1 and CDR2 are SGHDT and YYEEEE. Trimming removed 4 bases at V and 0 bases at J, with 15 bases between. The length of the CDR3 is 16 residues. CDR3 loop: CASSAIQGLSTDTQYF. The DNA for the CDR3 is TGTGCCAGCAGCGCCATACAGGGCTTAAGCACAGATACGCAGTATTTT.

The V call is TRBV3-1 (or the pseudogene TRBV3-2), the J call TRBJ1-1; TRBD1 is a possible D gene (5 bases). The CDR3 sequence is 14 residues long. The ends were cut back, 3 bases at V and 3 bases at J, with 11 bases in the middle. The germline V gene encodes CDR1 LGHDT and CDR2 YNNKEL (reference sequence). This chain's CDR3 is CASSHKVGDTEAFF. CDR3 coding DNA: TGTGCCAGCAGCCATAAGGTAGGGGACACTGAAGCTTTCTTT.

As to this clone: Other DNA sequences in the sample encode the same CDR3. The rearrangement joins TRBV6-1 to TRBJ1-2; D perhaps matches TRBD1 (5 bases). Germline lookup yields CDR1 MNHNS and CDR2 SASEGT. CDR3 length equals 16 residues. V was cut by 4 bases and J by 6 bases, with 21 bases left in between. CDR3 region: CASSAVLGGRGHGYTF. The CDR3 nucleotides read TGTGCCAGCAGTGCGGTTTTGGGGGGTCGGGGTCATGGCTACACCTTC.

The chain is built from TRBV10-2 and TRBJ2-5; no reliable D call. The germline V gene encodes CDR1 WSHSY and CDR2 SAAADI. V lost 2 bases and J 1 base, leaving 11 bases between the germline ends. CDR3 length: 15 amino acids. CDR3 loop: CASSEGYRSQETQYF. CDR3 DNA: TGCGCCAGCAGTGAGGGGTACCGCTCCCAAGAGACCCAGTACTTC.

This chain joins TRBV6-5 and TRBJ1-2; 8 nucleotides match TRBD1. There are 14 residues in the CDR3. In germline, CDR1 is MNHEY, CDR2 SVGAGI. V gave up 0 bases and J gave up 8 bases; unmatched junction bases: 5. The CDR3, as DNA: TGTGCCAGCAGTTACTCCCCAGGGGGCAGGGGCTACACCTTC. Translated: CASSYSPGGRGYTF.

DNA of the CDR3: TGTGCCAGCAGCTCGAGGTCCCTCCGCTATGGCTACACCTTC. Residues: CASSSRSLRYGYTF. The chain joins TRBV11-2 to TRBJ1-2; the D is unclear. V was shortened by 4 bases and J by 4 bases, with 13 bases between the two germline ends. Germline-derived CDR1 and CDR2 are SGHAT and FQNNGV. The CDR3 is 14 residues long.

The rearrangement joins TRBV9 to TRBJ2-3; no clear D. Germline V gives CDR1 SGDLS, CDR2 YYNGEE. The CDR3 runs 16 residues. Trimming cost V 4 bases and J 2 bases, with 17 bases left between them. The CDR3 here is CASSPRMGGNTDTQYF. CDR3 DNA sequence: TGTGCCAGCAGCCCCCGGATGGGCGGCAACACAGATACGCAGTATTTT.

The chain has TRBV6-2 or TRBV6-3 and TRBJ2-1; D is uncertain. The CDR3 runs 12 residues. The V gene lost 2 bases and the J gene lost 5 bases, with 4 bases spanning the gap. Per germline, CDR1 MNHEY and CDR2 SVGEGT. CDR3 sequence: CASSYPDNEQFF. The DNA of the CDR3 is TGTGCCAGCAGTTACCCGGACAATGAGCAGTTCTTC.

The V gene is TRBV5-1, the J gene TRBJ2-3; no clear D. The CDR3 totals 13 residues. V lost 4 bases, J lost 4 bases, and 10 bases lay in between. CDR1 is SGHRS and CDR2 is YFSETQ in the germline V gene. The CDR3 region is CASSRQPPDTQYF. The CDR3 bases are TGCGCCAGCAGCCGACAACCGCCAGATACGCAGTATTTT.

The chain recombines TRBV11-2 with TRBJ1-1; TRBD1 is a possible D gene (6 bases). V shed 1 base and J shed 1 base, with 10 bases lying between them. Germline CDR1 is SGHAT and CDR2 is FQNNGV. The CDR3 totals 15 residues. The CDR3 sequence: CASSLVQGKNTEAFF. In DNA form, the CDR3 reads TGTGCCAGCAGCTTAGTACAGGGCAAGAACACTGAAGCTTTCTTT.